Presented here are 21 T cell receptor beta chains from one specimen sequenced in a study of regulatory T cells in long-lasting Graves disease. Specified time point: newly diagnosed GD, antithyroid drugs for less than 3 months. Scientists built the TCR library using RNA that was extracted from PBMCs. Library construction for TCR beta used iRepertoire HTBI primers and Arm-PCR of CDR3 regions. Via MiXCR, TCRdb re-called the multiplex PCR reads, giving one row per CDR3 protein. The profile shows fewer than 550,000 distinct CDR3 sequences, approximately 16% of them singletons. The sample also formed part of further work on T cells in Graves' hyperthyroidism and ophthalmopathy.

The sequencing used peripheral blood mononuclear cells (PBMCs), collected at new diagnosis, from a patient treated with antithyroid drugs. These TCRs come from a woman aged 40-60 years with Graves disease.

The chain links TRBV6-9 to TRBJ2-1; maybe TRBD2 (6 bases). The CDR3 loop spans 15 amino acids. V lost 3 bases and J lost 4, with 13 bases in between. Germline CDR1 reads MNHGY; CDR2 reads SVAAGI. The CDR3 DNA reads TGTGCCAGCAGTTACAGCTCTAGCGTATACAATGAGCAGTTCTTC. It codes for CASSYSSSVYNEQFF.

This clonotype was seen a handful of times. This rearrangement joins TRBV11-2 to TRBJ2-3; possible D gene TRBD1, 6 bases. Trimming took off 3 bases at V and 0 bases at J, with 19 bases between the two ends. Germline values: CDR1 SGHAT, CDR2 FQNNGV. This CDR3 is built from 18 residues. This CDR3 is CASSFLQGSGMSTDTQYF. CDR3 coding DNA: TGTGCCAGCAGCTTTCTCCAGGGGAGCGGAATGAGCACAGATACGCAGTATTTT.

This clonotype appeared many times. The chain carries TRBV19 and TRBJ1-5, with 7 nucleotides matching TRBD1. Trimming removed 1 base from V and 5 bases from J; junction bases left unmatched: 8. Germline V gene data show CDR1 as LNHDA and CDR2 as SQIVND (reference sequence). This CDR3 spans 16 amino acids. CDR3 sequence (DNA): TGTGCCAGTAGTATAGTCGGGCGAGGGGGCGATCAGCCCCAGCATTTT. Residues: CASSIVGRGGDQPQHF.

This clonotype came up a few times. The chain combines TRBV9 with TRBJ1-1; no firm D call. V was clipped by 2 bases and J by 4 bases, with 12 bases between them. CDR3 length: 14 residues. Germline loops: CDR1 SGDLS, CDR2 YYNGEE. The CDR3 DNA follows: TGTGCCAGCAGCGTGGAGGGAGGCGGCACTGAAGCTTTCTTT. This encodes CASSVEGGGTEAFF.

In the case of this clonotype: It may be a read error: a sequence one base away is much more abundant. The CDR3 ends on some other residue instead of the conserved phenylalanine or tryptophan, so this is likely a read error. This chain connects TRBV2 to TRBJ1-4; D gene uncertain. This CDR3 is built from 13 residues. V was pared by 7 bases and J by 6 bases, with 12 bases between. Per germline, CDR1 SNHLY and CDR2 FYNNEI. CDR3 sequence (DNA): TGTGCCAGCACTGGCTCCCGCTATGAAAAACTGTTTTTG. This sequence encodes CASTGSRYEKLFL.

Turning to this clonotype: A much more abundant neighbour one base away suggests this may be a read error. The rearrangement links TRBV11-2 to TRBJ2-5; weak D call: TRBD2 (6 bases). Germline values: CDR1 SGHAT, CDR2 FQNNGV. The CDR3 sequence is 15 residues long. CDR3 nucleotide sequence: TGTGCCGGCAGCTTAGTTGGGGGGAGTCGAGAGACCCAGTACTTC. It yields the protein CAGSLVGGSRETQYF. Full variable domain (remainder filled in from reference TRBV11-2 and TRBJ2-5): EAGVAQSPRYKIIEKRQSVAFWCNPISGHATLYWYQQILGQGPKLLIQFQNNGVVDDSQLPKDRFSAERLKGVDSTLKIQPAKLEDSAVYLCAGSLVGGSRETQYFGPGTRLLVL.

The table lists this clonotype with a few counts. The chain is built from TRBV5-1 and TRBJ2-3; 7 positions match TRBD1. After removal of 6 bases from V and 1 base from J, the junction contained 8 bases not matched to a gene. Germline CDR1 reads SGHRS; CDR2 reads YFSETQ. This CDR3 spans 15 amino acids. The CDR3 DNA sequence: TGCGCCAGCACGGCCCGACAGGGCGGCACAGATACGCAGTATTTT. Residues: CASTARQGGTDTQYF.

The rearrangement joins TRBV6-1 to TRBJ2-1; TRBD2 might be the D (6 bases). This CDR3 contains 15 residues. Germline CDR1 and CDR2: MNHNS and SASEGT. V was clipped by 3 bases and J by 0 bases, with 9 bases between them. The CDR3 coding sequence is TGTGCCAGCAGTGACTCGGGGGACTCCTACAATGAGCAGTTCTTC. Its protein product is CASSDSGDSYNEQFF.

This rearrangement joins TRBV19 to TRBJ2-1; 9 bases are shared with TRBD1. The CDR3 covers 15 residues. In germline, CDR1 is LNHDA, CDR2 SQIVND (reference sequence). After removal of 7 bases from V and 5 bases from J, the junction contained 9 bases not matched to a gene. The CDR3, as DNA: TGTGCCAGTACCATCCCCGGGACAGGGAACAATGAGCAGTTCTTC. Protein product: CASTIPGTGNNEQFF.

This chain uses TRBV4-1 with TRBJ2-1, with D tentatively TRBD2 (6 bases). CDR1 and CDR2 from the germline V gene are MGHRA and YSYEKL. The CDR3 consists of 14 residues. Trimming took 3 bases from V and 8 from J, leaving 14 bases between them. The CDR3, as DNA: TGCGCCAGCAGCCAGGAGACTAGTTTCGATGAGCAGTTCTTC. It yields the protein CASSQETSFDEQFF.

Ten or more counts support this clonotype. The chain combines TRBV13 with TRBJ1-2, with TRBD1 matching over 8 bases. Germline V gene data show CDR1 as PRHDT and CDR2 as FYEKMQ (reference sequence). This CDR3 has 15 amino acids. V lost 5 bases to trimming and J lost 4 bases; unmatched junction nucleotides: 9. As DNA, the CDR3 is TGTGCCAGCAGCGACAGGGGAGCGGGGTTCTATGGCTACACCTTC. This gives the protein CASSDRGAGFYGYTF.

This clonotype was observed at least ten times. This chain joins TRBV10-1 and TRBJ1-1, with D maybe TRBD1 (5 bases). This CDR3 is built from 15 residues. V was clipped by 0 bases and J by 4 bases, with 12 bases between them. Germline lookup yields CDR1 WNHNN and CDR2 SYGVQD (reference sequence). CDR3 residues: CASSESAGGGTEAFF. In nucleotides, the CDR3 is TGCGCCAGCAGTGAGTCCGCGGGGGGAGGCACTGAAGCTTTCTTT.

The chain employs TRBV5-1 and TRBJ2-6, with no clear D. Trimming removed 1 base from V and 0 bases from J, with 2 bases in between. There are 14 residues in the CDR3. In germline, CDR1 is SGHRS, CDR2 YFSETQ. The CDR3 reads CASSLCSGANVLTF. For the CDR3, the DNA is TGCGCCAGCAGCTTGTGCTCTGGGGCCAACGTCCTGACTTTC.

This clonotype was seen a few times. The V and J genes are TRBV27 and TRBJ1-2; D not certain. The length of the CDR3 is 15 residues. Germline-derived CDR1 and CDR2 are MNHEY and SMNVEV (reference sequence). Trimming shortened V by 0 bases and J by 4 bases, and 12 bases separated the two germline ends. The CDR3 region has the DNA TGTGCCAGCAGTTTATCCTACGGCCCTGTCTATGGCTACACCTTC. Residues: CASSLSYGPVYGYTF.

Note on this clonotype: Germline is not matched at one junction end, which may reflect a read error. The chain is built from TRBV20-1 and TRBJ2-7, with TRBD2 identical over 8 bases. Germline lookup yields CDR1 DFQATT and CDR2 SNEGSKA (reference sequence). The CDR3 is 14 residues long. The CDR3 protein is CSASTGTSSFEQYF. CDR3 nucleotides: TGCAGTGCTTCCACCGGGACTAGTTCCTTCGAGCAGTACTTC.

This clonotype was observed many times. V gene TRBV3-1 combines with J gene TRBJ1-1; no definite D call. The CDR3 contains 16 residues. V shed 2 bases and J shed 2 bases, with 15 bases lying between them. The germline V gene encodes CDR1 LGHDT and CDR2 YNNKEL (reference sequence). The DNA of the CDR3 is TGTGCCAGCAGCCAACCCTCACTTGGCCGAAACACTGAAGCTTTCTTT. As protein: CASSQPSLGRNTEAFF.

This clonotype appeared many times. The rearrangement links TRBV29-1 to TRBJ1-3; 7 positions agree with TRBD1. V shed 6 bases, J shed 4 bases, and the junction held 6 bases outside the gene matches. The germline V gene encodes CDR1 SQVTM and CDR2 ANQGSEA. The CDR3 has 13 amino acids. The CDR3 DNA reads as TGCAGCGTAACAGGGGTGTACGGAAACACCATATATTTT. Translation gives CSVTGVYGNTIYF.

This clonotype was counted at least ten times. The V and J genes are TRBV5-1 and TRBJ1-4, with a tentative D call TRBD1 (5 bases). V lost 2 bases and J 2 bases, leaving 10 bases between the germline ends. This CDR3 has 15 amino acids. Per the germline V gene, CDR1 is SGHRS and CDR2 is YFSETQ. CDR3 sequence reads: CASSLDSYTNEKLFF. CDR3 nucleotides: TGCGCCAGCAGCTTAGACAGTTACACTAATGAAAAACTGTTTTTT.

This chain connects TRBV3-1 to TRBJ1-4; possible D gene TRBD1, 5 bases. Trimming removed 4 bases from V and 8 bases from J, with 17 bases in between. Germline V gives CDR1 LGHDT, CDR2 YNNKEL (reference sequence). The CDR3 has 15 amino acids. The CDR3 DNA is TGTGCCAGCAGCCCGGGGCAACAAGCAGGCGAAAAACTGTTTTTT. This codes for CASSPGQQAGEKLFF.

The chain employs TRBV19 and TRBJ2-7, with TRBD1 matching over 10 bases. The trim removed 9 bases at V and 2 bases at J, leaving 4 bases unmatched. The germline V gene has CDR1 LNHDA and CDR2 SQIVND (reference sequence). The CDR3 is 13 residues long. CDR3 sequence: CASGTGAAYEQYF. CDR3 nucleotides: TGTGCCAGCGGGACAGGGGCCGCCTACGAGCAGTACTTC.

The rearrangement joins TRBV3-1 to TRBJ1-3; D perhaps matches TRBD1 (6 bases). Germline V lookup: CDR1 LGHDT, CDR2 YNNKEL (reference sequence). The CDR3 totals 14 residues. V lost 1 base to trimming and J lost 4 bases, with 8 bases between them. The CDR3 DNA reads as TGTGCCAGCAGCCAAGCGGGGGGCGGAAACACCATATATTTT. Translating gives CASSQAGGGNTIYF.